This T cell receptor beta chain was identified during a study of OX40 agonist ivuxolimab in advanced cancers. The method was immunoSEQ multiplex PCR; TCRdb's version includes in-frame clones alone and lacks a portion of them. The table has 60,000 or so clones, around 87% seen once. Germline assignment: CDR1 KGHSH and CDR2 LQKENI. The CDR3 consists of 13 residues. Between the trimmed V and J ends, which lost 0 bases and 4 bases, there was a span of 7 bases. This clone was detected once. Material: CD4+ or CD8+ T cells sorted from blood, obtained in a trial of the OX40 agonist ivuxolimab. The chain has TRBV18 and TRBJ2-7; D remains ambiguous. The sequence was collected from an adult with an advanced solid tumor such as melanoma, head and neck, liver or kidney cancer. The DNA for the CDR3 is TGTGCCAGCTCACCACCGGTAACTTACGAGCAGTACTTC. Protein: CASSPPVTYEQYF. The whole variable domain, filled in from reference TRBV18 and TRBJ2-7, reads NAGVMQNPRHLVRRRGQEARLRCSPMKGHSHVYWYRQLPEEGLKFMVYLQKENIIDESGMPKERFSAEFPKEGPSILRIQQVVRGDSAAYFCASSPPVTYEQYFGPGTRLTVT.